These T cell receptor beta chains were read from a single sample in a study of T cell responses to AZD1222 COVID-19 vaccine. The data were produced by immunoSEQ multiplex PCR, yet TCRdb's version contains in-frame clones alone and is incomplete. The sample lists over 130,000 clones, around 90% occurring once. The sample in question was peripheral blood, obtained 28 days after the second AZD1222 dose. The receptors stem from an adult who received the AZD1222 COVID-19 vaccine. Each CDR3 is given with its conserved first and last residue. D genes are given only for firm matches. The size of a clone is reported for some rows only, either as once, few or many, or as a class for expanded clones.

v_call	clone_size	d_call	j_call	cdr3_aa	cdr3_nt
TRBV19	-	TRBD2	TRBJ2-5	CASSIVSRGLAGETQYF	TGTGCCAGTAGTATAGTTTCTCGAGGACTAGCGGGGGAGACCCAGTACTTC
TRBV5-1	-	-	TRBJ1-2	CASSLEVGGYGYTF	TGCGCCAGCAGCTTGGAGGTCGGGGGGTATGGCTACACCTTC
TRBV5-1	-	-	TRBJ1-4	CASSLGATNEKLFF	TGCGCCAGCAGCTTGGGTGCAACTAATGAAAAACTGTTTTTT
TRBV11-2	-	-	TRBJ1-3	CASSLVGRSGNTIYF	TGTGCCAGCAGCTTAGTGGGTCGCTCTGGAAACACCATATATTTT
TRBV10-3	-	-	TRBJ1-1	CAISESGLMNTEAFF	TGTGCCATCAGTGAGTCGGGACTGATGAACACTGAAGCTTTCTTT
TRBV6-5	-	-	TRBJ1-4	CARDPMPVDEKLFF	TGTGCCCGGGACCCTATGCCAGTGGATGAAAAACTGTTTTTT
TRBV5-4	once	-	TRBJ1-2	CASREAGPTGRSYGYTF	TGTGCCAGCAGAGAGGCGGGACCTACAGGGAGGTCCTATGGCTACACCTTC
TRBV20-1	-	-	TRBJ2-5	CSARDGVTQYF	TGCAGTGCTAGAGATGGTGTGACCCAGTACTTC
TRBV12-3/TRBV12-4	-	-	TRBJ2-1	CASVLPVGEQFF	TGTGCCAGTGTCCTCCCCGTCGGCGAGCAGTTCTTC
TRBV2	-	-	TRBJ1-4	CASSVLVVLEKLFF	TGTGCCAGCAGTGTCTTGGTGGTCCTTGAAAAACTGTTTTTT
TRBV28	once	TRBD2	TRBJ2-5	CASSLGLAGVETQYF	TGTGCCAGCAGTTTAGGACTAGCGGGGGTAGAGACCCAGTACTTC
TRBV27	-	-	TRBJ2-7	CASSELGLDEQYF	TGTGCCAGCAGTGAACTCGGGCTAGACGAGCAGTACTTC
TRBV7-3	-	TRBD1	TRBJ1-1	CASSPGGAFLNTEAFF	TGTGCCAGCAGCCCAGGGGGAGCCTTCCTGAACACTGAAGCTTTCTTT
TRBV19	-	-	TRBJ1-4	CASSSPGNRGKLFF	TGTGCCAGTAGTTCCCCCGGGAACCGGGGAAAACTGTTTTTT
TRBV7-8	-	-	TRBJ1-1	CASTLAGVNTEAFF	TGTGCCAGCACCCTAGCCGGAGTGAACACTGAAGCTTTCTTT
TRBV11-2	-	-	TRBJ2-7	CASSLGRDGAYEQYF	TGTGCCAGCAGCTTAGGTAGGGACGGAGCCTACGAGCAGTACTTC
TRBV4-2	-	-	TRBJ1-2	CASSQEVSGYGYTF	TGTGCCAGCAGCCAAGAAGTATCAGGGTATGGCTACACCTTC
TRBV2	-	-	TRBJ1-6	CASNEPSYNSPLHF	TGTGCCAGCAACGAGCCGAGCTATAATTCACCCCTCCACTTT
TRBV12-3/TRBV12-4	-	TRBD2	TRBJ2-7	CASGLSSYEQYF	TGTGCCTCGGGACTATCCTCCTACGAGCAGTACTTC
TRBV4-2	-	-	TRBJ1-3	CASSQDQVRPGNTIYF	TGTGCCAGCAGCCAAGATCAGGTCCGCCCTGGAAACACCATATATTTT
TRBV19	-	TRBD1	TRBJ2-7	CASGEDRGYEQYF	TGTGCCAGTGGAGAGGACAGGGGGTACGAGCAGTACTTC
TRBV9	-	TRBD2	TRBJ2-3	CASSAASGRTDTQYF	TGTGCCAGCAGCGCCGCTAGCGGCCGCACAGATACGCAGTATTTT
TRBV5-5	once	TRBD1	TRBJ1-1	CASSPQGRLNTEAFF	TGTGCCAGCAGCCCACAGGGGCGGTTGAACACTGAAGCTTTCTTT
TRBV12-3/TRBV12-4	-	-	TRBJ1-2	CASSPISTGGYTF	TGTGCCAGCAGTCCTATATCAACAGGCGGCTACACCTTC
TRBV28	-	TRBD1	TRBJ2-7	CAISTGTASFYEQYF	TGTGCCATCTCAACCGGGACAGCTTCCTTCTACGAGCAGTACTTC
TRBV7-2	-	-	TRBJ1-2	CASSPRVEGGYGYTF	TGTGCCAGCAGCCCCCGGGTTGAAGGGGGCTATGGCTACACCTTC
TRBV7-8	-	-	TRBJ2-7	CASSLGGFHYEQYF	TGTGCCAGCAGCTTAGGGGGATTCCATTACGAGCAGTACTTC